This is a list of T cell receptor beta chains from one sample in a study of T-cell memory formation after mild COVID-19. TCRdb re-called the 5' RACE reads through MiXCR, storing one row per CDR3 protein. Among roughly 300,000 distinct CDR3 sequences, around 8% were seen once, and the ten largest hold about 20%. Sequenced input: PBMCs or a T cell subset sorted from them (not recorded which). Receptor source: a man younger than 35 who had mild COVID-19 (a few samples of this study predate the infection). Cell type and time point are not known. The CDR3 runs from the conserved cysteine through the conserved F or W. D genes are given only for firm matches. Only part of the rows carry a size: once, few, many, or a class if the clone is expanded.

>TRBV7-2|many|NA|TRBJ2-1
CASSQRQDEQFF
TGTGCCAGCAGCCAGCGTCAGGATGAGCAGTTCTTC
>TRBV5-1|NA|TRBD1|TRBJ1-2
CASSEGTGGSVGTF
TGCGCCAGCAGCGAGGGGACAGGGGGCTCGGTGGGCACCTTC
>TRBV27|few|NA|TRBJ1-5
CASNNRGQPQHF
TGTGCCAGCAATAATCGGGGCCAGCCCCAGCATTTT
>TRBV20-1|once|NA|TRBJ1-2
CSARAGGNNYGYTF
TGCAGTGCTAGAGCCGGGGGAAATAACTATGGCTACACCTTC
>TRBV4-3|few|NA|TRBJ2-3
CASSQGGSRNPDTQYF
TGCGCCAGCAGCCAAGGGGGAAGCAGGAACCCAGATACGCAGTATTTT
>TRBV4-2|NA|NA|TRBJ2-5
CASSQESRDRLDGTQYF
TGTGCCAGCAGCCAGGAATCCCGGGACCGCCTGGATGGGACCCAGTACTTC
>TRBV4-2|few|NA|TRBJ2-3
CASSQEGVPFGADTQYF
TGTGCCAGCAGCCAAGAAGGGGTCCCCTTCGGGGCAGATACGCAGTATTTT
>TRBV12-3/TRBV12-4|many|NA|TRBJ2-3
CASTLRRRRASTDTQYF
TGTGCCAGCACCCTGCGGCGGCGACGTGCTAGCACAGATACGCAGTATTTT
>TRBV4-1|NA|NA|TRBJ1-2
CASSQDRVFYGYTF
TGCGCCAGCAGCCAAGATCGTGTCTTTTATGGCTACACCTTC
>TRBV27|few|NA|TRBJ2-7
CASSFGARYEQYF
TGTGCCAGCAGTTTTGGGGCGCGGTACGAGCAGTACTTC
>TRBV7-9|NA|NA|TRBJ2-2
CASRFGGSGTPGELFF
TGTGCCAGCAGATTTGGGGGTTCCGGGACTCCCGGGGAGCTGTTTTTT
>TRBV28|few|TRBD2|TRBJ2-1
CASQTSGGRNEQFF
TGTGCCAGCCAAACTAGCGGGGGAAGGAATGAGCAGTTCTTC
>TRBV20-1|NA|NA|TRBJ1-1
CSARAPNTEAFF
TGCAGTGCCAGGGCCCCGAACACTGAAGCTTTCTTT
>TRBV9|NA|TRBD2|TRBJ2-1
CASSYQRGESNEQFF
TGTGCCAGCAGCTACCAGCGGGGGGAAAGCAATGAGCAGTTCTTC
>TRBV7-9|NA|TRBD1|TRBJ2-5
CASSSRDRQETQYF
TGTGCCAGCAGCAGTCGGGACAGGCAAGAGACCCAGTACTTC
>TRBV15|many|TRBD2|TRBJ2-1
CATSRARGGSDNEQFF
TGTGCCACCAGCAGGGCCCGGGGGGGGTCGGACAATGAGCAGTTCTTC
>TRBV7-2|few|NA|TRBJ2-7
CASSDFPYEQYF
TGTGCCAGCAGCGACTTCCCCTACGAGCAGTACTTC
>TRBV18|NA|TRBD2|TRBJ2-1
CASSPSQRGYNEQFF
TGTGCCAGCTCACCAAGCCAGCGGGGATACAATGAGCAGTTCTTC
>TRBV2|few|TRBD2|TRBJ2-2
CASGPRRGGSGNTGELFF
TGTGCCAGCGGACCTCGTCGGGGGGGGTCGGGAAACACCGGGGAGCTGTTTTTT
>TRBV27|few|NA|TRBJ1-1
CASNELGDPVAEAFF
TGTGCCAGCAACGAACTCGGGGACCCTGTCGCTGAAGCTTTCTTT
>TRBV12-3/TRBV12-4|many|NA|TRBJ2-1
CASRPSRRQDNEQFF
TGTGCCAGCAGACCTTCGCGGCGACAGGACAATGAGCAGTTCTTC
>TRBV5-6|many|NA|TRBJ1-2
CASSLPPGKSGYTF
TGTGCCAGCAGCCTTCCGCCGGGGAAGAGTGGCTACACCTTC
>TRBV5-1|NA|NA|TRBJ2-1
CASSFRNEQFF
TGCGCCAGCAGCTTCCGCAATGAGCAGTTCTTC
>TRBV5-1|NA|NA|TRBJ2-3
CASSFTDSFTDTQYF
TGCGCCAGCAGCTTTACCGACAGTTTCACAGATACGCAGTATTTT
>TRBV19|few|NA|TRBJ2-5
CASTADWGETQYF
TGTGCCAGTACCGCGGACTGGGGGGAGACCCAGTACTTC
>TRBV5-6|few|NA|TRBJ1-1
CASSLTDSDTEAFF
TGTGCCAGCAGCTTGACGGATAGTGACACTGAAGCTTTCTTT
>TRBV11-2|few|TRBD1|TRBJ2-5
CASSFLRDRGLETQYF
TGTGCCAGCAGCTTTCTCCGGGACAGGGGGCTAGAGACCCAGTACTTC
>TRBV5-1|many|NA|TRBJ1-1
CASSSLDRNTEAFF
TGCGCCAGCAGCTCACTAGACAGGAACACTGAAGCTTTCTTT
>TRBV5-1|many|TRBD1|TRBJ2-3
CASSPEGQGTDTQYF
TGCGCCAGCAGCCCAGAGGGACAGGGCACAGATACGCAGTATTTT
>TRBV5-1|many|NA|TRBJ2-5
CASSLDLAGTQYF
TGCGCCAGCAGCTTGGATCTGGCGGGGACCCAGTACTTC
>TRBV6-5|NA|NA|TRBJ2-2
CASRPPLPGELFF
TGTGCCAGCAGACCCCCCCTTCCCGGGGAGCTGTTTTTT
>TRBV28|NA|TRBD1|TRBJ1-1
CASTSPGTGPTEAFF
TGTGCCAGCACGAGTCCCGGGACAGGGCCCACTGAAGCTTTCTTT
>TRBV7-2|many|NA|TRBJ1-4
CASSFKPGQEEKLFF
TGTGCCAGCAGCTTTAAGCCGGGACAAGAGGAAAAACTGTTTTTT
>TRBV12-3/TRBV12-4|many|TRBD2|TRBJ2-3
CASSFRAGGYTDTQYF
TGTGCCAGCAGTTTCCGGGCGGGGGGTTATACAGATACGCAGTATTTT
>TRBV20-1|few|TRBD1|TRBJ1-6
CSALDRNNSPLHF
TGCAGTGCCTTGGACAGGAACAATTCACCCCTCCACTTT
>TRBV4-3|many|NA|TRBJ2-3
CASSHPGDTDTQYF
TGCGCCAGCAGCCATCCAGGTGACACAGATACGCAGTATTTT
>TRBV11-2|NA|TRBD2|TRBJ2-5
CASSLGTTSPQETQYF
TGTGCCAGCAGCTTAGGGACGACTAGCCCGCAAGAGACCCAGTACTTC
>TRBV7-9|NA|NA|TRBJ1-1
CASSFLVGAFF
TGTGCCAGCAGCTTCCTAGTAGGGGCTTTCTTT
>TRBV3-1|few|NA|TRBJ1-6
CASSQGRSSPLHF
TGTGCCAGCAGCCAGGGTAGGAGTTCACCCCTCCACTTT
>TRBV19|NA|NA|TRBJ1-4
CASSMWSEKLFF
TGTGCCAGTAGTATGTGGAGTGAAAAACTGTTTTTT
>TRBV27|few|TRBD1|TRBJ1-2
CASRSRQGEYGYTF
TGTGCCAGCCGATCCAGACAGGGCGAGTATGGCTACACCTTC
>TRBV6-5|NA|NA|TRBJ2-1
CASSPMEGNEQFF
TGTGCCAGCAGCCCTATGGAAGGGAATGAGCAGTTCTTC
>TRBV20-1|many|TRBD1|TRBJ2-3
CSASRGGGTDTQYF
TGCAGTGCTAGCAGAGGGGGCGGCACAGATACGCAGTATTTT